This T cell receptor (beta chain) originates from a study of T cell responses to AZD1222 COVID-19 vaccine. Produced via immunoSEQ multiplex PCR; TCRdb's table is partial and in-frame only. The sample lists 110,000 to 150,000 clones; over 90% were seen once. The V end lost 0 bases, the J end lost 2 bases, and 8 bases lay between the germline ends. The CDR3 consists of 15 residues. Germline V gene sequence: CDR1 MNHNS, CDR2 SASEGT. This material consisted of peripheral blood, taken on day 0 of AZD1222 vaccination. This receptor was identified in an adult in good health. This chain joins TRBV6-1 and TRBJ1-3; no clear D. The CDR3 loop is CASSEAPFTGNTIYF. As DNA, the CDR3 is TGTGCCAGCAGTGAAGCTCCCTTTACTGGAAACACCATATATTTT.